This T cell receptor (beta chain) was sequenced for a study of blood T cell repertoires in COVID-19. Study-level information: There were acute and convalescent COVID-19 samples, and they came from the United States, Italy and Spain. PBMCs, B-cell-depleted T cells, or T cells were the source of the cDNA or gDNA that made up the material.

Libraries were prepared by immunoSEQ multiplex PCR; TCRdb keeps only in-frame clonotypes and omits some of them. The data show about 120,000 clones, roughly 89% seen once. The CDR3 runs to 15 residues. The V and J ends lost 3 bases and 0 bases respectively, with 8 bases between them. The germline CDR1 and CDR2 sequences are MNHNY and SVGAGI (reference sequence). The V gene is TRBV6-6, the J gene TRBJ1-4; possible D gene TRBD1, 5 bases. The sequenced material came from PBMCs or T cells enriched from blood (not recorded which). This clonotype was sampled from a woman aged 30 to 39 who had recovered from COVID-19. The CDR3 DNA is TGTGCCAGCAGTTATGGACACGCAACTAATGAAAAACTGTTTTTT. Translation gives CASSYGHATNEKLFF.